This T cell receptor beta chain was captured in a study of blood T cell repertoires in COVID-19 (dated by TCRdb to 2018 to 2021). Looking at the study overall: The collaborator samples originated in the United States, Italy and Spain and spanned the acute and convalescent phases of COVID-19. Where available, HLA class I and class II types were obtained from metadata supplied by the sample provider rather than from assay-based typing. The prospective study material was composed of cDNA or gDNA derived from T cells, B-cell-depleted T cells, or PBMCs. The repertoires were released in a freely available public database intended as a resource for research on the immune response to SARS-CoV-2. A de-identified subject ID, COVID-19 status, age in years and sex were almost always included in the sample metadata. The dataset comprised deeply sampled blood TCRbeta repertoires from subjects exposed to, actively infected with, or recovered from COVID-19. The samples were drawn from the first 160 participants of the ongoing ImmuneRACE study and from under 1,500 subjects provided by 6 global collaborators. Results the study describes overall, beyond this receptor: Clinical and demographic metadata were provided uncurated, with the amount varying by source and participant.

TCRbeta CDR3 regions were amplified from genomic DNA by means of the immunoSEQ Assay, a bias-controlled multiplex PCR. On the authors' methods: Within the assay, amplification of reference gene primers was used to estimate how many nucleated cells each sample contained. Sequence reads were collapsed and filtered to measure the absolute abundance of every unique TCRbeta CDR3 rearrangement. Productive Simpson clonality was computed per sample as the square root of Simpson's diversity index over productive rearrangements. Imported from immuneACCESS, the table was reduced by TCRdb to in-frame sequences with V and J called. These copies leave out some clones; in studies compared against another copy, an unresolved V gene accounts for under half, and the cause of the remainder is not known. The DNA gave D and trimming, while V, J and clone size come from that table. The sample records around 370,000 clones, 88% of which are singletons. The top ten hold 1.2% of the sample.

Participants in the prospective study were aged roughly 18 to 100 years, lived in about two dozen United States geographic areas, and enrolled through a virtual design. To assign participants to cohorts, the prospective study relied on clinical history that participants themselves reported in a screening survey and a study questionnaire. For ImmuneRACE Cohort 3, a participant was defined as recovered based on two consecutive negative NP/OP PCR tests, clearance by a healthcare professional, or resolution of symptoms. Mobile phlebotomists in the prospective study collected whole blood, serum and a nasopharyngeal or oropharyngeal swab from every participant. Prospective study participants could optionally give additional blood draws and questionnaires over an approximately two-month period. Before DNA extraction, blood samples from the prospective study were shipped at room temperature or frozen.

The CDR3 spans 14 residues, from the cysteine through the phenylalanine. Only the CDR3 region is kept as DNA, spanning 42 bases read in frame from base 1. V has 3 bases trimmed and J has 5 bases trimmed; junction bases matching no gene number 1. CDR1 and CDR2 are drawn from the germline V gene: SNHLY, FYNNEI. There are a few counts of this clone. Its antigen is unknown. A read error may explain this, as a much larger clone is one base away. The same CDR3 also results from other DNA sequences found in this sample. This sequence originates from a woman aged 18-29 years who had recovered from COVID-19. The chain couples TRBV2 to TRBJ1-4, and TRBD1 aligns with 9 junction nucleotides. Material: PBMCs or T cells enriched from blood (not recorded which). The CDR3 region reads CASSDGTGNEKLFF. The sequenced DNA is TGTGCCAGCAGTGACGGGACAGGGAATGAAAAACTGTTTTTT. Extended through the reference TRBV2 and TRBJ1-4 proteins, this CDR3 yields the full variable domain: EPEVTQTPSHQVTQMGQEVILRCVPISNHLYFYWYRQILGQKVEFLVSFYNNEISEKSEIFDDQFSVERPDGSNFTLKIRSTKLEDSAMYFCASSDGTGNEKLFFGSGTQLSVL.